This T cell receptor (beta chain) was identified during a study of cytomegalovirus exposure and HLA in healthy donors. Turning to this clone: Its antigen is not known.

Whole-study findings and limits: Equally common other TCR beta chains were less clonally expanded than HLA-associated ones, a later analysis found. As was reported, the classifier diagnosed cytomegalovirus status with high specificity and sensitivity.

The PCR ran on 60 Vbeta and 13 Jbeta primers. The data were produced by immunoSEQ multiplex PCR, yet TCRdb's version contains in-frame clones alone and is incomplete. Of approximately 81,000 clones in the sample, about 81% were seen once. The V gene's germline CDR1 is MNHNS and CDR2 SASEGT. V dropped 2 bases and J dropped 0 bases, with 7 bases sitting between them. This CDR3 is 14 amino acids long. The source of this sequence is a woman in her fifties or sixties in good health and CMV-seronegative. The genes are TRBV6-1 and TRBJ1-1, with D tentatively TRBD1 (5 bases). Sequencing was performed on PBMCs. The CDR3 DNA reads TGTGCCAGCAGTGAAACAGGAGTGAACACTGAAGCTTTCTTT. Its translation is CASSETGVNTEAFF.